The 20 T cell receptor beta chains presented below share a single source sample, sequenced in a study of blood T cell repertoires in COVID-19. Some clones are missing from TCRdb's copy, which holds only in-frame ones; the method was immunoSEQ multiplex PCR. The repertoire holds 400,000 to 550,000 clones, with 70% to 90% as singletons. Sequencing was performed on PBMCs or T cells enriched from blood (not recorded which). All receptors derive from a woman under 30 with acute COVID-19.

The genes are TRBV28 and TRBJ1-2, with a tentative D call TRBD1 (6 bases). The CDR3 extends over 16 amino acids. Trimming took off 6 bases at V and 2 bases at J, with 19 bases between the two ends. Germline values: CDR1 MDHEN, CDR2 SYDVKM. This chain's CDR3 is CASSLDSRPMNYGYTF. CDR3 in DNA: TGTGCCAGCAGCCTGGACAGTAGACCCATGAACTATGGCTACACCTTC.

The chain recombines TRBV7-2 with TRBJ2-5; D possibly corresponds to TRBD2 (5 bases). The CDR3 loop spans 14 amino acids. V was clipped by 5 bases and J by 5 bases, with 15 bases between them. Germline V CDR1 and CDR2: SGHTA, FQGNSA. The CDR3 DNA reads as TGTGCCAGCAGCATCGAGCCGACTACGGAGACCCAGTACTTC. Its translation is CASSIEPTTETQYF.

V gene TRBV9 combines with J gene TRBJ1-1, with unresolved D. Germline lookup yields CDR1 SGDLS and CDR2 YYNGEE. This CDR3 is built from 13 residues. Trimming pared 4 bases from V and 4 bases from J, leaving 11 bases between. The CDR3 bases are TGTGCCAGCAGCCCCCAGGTTTTCACTGAAGCTTTCTTT. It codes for CASSPQVFTEAFF.

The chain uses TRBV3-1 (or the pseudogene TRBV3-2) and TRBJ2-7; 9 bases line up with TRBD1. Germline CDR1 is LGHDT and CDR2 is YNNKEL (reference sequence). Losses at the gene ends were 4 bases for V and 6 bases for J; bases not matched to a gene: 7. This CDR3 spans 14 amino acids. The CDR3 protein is CASSPGQGESEQYF. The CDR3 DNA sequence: TGTGCCAGCAGCCCGGGACAGGGAGAAAGCGAGCAGTACTTC.

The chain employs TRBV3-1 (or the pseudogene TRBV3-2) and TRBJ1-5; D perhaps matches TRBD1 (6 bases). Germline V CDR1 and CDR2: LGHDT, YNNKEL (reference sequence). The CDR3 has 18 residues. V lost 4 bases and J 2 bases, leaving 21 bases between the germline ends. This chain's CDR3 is CASSPPGQIKGGNQPQHF. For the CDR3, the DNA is TGTGCCAGCAGCCCCCCGGGACAAATCAAAGGGGGCAATCAGCCCCAGCATTTT.

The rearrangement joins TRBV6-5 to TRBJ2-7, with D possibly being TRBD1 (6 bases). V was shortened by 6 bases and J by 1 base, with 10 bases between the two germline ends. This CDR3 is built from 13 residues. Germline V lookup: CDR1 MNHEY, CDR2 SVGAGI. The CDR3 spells CASSLGQSYEQYF. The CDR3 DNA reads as TGTGCCAGCAGCCTGGGACAATCCTACGAGCAGTACTTC.

CDR3 coding DNA: TGCGCCAGCAGCTTGGGGACTAGCGGGGTTACAGATACGCAGTATTTT. It translates to CASSLGTSGVTDTQYF. The chain joins TRBV5-1 to TRBJ2-3, with 12 bases aligning to TRBD2. V dropped 0 bases and J dropped 3; count of bases not matched to a gene: 2. The CDR3 runs to 16 residues. Germline V gene sequence: CDR1 SGHRS, CDR2 YFSETQ.

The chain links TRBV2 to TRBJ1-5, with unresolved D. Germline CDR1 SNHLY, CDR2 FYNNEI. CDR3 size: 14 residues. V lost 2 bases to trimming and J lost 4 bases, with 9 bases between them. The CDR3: CASSESVENQPQHF. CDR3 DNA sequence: TGTGCCAGCAGTGAAAGTGTAGAGAATCAGCCCCAGCATTTT.

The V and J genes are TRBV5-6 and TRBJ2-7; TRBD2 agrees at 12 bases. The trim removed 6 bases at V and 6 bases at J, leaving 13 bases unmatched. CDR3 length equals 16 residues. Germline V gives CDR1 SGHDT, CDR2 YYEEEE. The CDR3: CASTEGLAGILVEQYF. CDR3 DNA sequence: TGTGCCAGCACCGAAGGACTAGCGGGAATCTTAGTCGAGCAGTACTTC.

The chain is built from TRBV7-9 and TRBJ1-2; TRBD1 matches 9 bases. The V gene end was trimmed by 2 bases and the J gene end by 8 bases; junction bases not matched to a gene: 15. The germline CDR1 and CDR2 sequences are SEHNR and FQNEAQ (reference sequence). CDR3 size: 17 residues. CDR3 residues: CASSLFTGTGLKIGYTF. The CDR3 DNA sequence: TGTGCCAGCAGCTTATTTACCGGGACAGGGTTGAAAATAGGCTACACCTTC. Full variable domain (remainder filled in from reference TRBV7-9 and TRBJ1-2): DTGVSQNPRHKITKRGQNVTFRCDPISEHNRLYWYRQTLGQGPEFLTYFQNEAQLEKSRLLSDRFSAERPKGSFSTLEIQRTEQGDSAMYLCASSLFTGTGLKIGYTFGSGTRLTVV.

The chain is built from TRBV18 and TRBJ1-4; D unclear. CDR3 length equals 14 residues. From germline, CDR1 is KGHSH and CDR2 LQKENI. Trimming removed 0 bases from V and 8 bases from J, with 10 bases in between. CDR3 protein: CASSPPSPREKLFF. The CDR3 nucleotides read TGTGCCAGCTCACCACCGTCCCCCCGGGAAAAACTGTTTTTT.

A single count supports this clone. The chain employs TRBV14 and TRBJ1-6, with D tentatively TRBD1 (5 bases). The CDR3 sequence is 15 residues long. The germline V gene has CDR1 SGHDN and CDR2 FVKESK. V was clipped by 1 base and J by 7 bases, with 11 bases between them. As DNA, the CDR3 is TGTGCCAGCAGCCAAGTCCAGGGTTTGAATTCACCCCTCCACTTT. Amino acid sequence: CASSQVQGLNSPLHF.

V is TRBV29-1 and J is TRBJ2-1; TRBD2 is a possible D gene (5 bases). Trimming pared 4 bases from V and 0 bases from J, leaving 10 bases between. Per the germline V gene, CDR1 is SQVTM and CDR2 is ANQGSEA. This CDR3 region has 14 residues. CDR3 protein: CSVAGLTSYNEQFF. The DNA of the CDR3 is TGCAGCGTTGCCGGACTGACCTCCTACAATGAGCAGTTCTTC.

The CDR3, as DNA: TGTGCCAGCAGTTCGTATGGACTAGCGGGAGGGCCGGGCACAGATACGCAGTATTTT. Amino acids: CASSSYGLAGGPGTDTQYF. The chain recombines TRBV27 with TRBJ2-3; 15 bases fit TRBD2. This CDR3 contains 19 residues. The germline V gene has CDR1 MNHEY and CDR2 SMNVEV (reference sequence). Trimming cost V 4 bases and J 1 base; bases outside gene matches: 9.

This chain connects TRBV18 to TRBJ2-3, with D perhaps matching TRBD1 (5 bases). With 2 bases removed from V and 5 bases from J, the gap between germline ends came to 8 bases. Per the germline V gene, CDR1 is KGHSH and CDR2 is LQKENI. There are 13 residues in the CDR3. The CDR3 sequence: CASSPTGLDTQYF. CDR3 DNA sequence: TGTGCCAGCTCACCAACAGGTCTAGATACGCAGTATTTT.

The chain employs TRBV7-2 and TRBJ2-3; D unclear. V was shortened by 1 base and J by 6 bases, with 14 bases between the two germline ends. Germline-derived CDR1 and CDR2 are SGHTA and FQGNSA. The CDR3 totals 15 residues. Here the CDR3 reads CASSLGLGGRDTQYF. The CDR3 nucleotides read TGTGCCAGCAGCTTAGGCCTAGGTGGAAGGGATACGCAGTATTTT.

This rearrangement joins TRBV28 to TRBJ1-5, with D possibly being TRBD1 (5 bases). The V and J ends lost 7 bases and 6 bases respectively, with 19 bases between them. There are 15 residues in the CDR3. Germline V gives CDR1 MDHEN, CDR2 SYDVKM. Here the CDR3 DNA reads TGTGCCAGCATCTTCAGTAAGGGCCAGGGTCAGCCCCAGCATTTT. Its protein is CASIFSKGQGQPQHF.

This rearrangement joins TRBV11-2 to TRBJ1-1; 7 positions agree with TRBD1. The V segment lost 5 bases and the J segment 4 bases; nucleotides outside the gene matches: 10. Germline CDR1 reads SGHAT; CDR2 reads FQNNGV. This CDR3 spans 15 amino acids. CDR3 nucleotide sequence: TGTGCCAGCAGCCCGAACAGGGGTGCTAGCACTGAAGCTTTCTTT. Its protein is CASSPNRGASTEAFF.

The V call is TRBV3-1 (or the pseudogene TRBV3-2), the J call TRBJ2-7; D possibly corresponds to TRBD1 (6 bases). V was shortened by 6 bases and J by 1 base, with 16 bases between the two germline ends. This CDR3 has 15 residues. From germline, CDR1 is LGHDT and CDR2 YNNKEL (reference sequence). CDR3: CASRGAGLRSYEQYF. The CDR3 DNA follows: TGTGCCAGCAGGGGGGCAGGGTTAAGGTCCTACGAGCAGTACTTC.

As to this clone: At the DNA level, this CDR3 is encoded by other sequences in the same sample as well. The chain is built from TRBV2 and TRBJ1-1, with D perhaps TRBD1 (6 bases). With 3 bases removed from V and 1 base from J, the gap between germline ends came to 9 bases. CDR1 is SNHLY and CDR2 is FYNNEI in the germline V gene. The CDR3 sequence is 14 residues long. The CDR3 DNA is TGTGCCAGCAGTGAGGGCAGGGGGAACACTGAAGCTTTCTTT. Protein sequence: CASSEGRGNTEAFF.